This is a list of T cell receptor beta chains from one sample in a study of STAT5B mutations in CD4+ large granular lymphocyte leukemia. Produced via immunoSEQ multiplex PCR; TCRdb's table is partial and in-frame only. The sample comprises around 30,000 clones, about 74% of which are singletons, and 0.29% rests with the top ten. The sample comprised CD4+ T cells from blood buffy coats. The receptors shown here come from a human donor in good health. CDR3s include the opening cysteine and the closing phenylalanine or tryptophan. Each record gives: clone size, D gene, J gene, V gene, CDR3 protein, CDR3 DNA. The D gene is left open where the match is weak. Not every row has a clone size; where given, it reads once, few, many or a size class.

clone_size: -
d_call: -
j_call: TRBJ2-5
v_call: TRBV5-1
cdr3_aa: CASNSGFQETQYF
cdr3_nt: TGCGCCAGCAATAGCGGTTTCCAAGAGACCCAGTACTTC

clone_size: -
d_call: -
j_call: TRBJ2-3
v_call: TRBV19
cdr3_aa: CASSIDRPGGGLGTDTQYF
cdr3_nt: TGTGCCAGTAGTATAGATCGACCAGGCGGGGGCCTAGGCACAGATACGCAGTATTTT

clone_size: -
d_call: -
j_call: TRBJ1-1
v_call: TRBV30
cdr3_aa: CAWIRAANTEAFF
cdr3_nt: TGTGCCTGGATTAGGGCGGCGAACACTGAAGCTTTCTTT

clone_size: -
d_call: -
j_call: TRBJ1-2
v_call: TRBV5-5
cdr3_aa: CASSSVPEGSRYGYTF
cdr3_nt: TGTGCCAGCAGCTCAGTGCCGGAGGGGTCGCGCTATGGCTACACCTTC

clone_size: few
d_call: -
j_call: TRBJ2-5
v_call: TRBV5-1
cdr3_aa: CASSRDQAETQYF
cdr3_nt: TGCGCCAGCAGTCGGGACCAGGCGGAGACCCAGTACTTC

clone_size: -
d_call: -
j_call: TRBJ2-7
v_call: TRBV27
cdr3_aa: CASSPRTDLRSSYEQYF
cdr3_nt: TGTGCCAGCAGTCCCCGGACAGATCTCCGAAGCTCCTACGAGCAGTACTTC

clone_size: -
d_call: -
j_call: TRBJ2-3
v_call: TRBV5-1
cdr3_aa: CASSLGIFGSGTDTQYF
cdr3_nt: TGCGCCAGCAGCTTGGGGATCTTCGGGAGCGGTACAGATACGCAGTATTTT

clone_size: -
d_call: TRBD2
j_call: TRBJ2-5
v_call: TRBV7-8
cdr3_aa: CASSFGTSGRQETQYF
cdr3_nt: TGTGCCAGCAGCTTCGGGACTAGCGGGAGGCAGGAGACCCAGTACTTC

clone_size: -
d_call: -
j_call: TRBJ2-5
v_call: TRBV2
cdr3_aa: CASQRAETQYF
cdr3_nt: TGTGCCAGCCAGAGGGCCGAGACCCAGTACTTC

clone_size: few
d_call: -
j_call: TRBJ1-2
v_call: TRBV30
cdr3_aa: CAWGVGGSVYTF
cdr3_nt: TGTGCCTGGGGGGTGGGAGGGTCGGTCTACACCTTC

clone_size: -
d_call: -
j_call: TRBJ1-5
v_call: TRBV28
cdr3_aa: CASSWLGGRYGNQPQHF
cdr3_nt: TGTGCCAGCAGTTGGCTTGGGGGGCGGTATGGCAATCAGCCCCAGCATTTT

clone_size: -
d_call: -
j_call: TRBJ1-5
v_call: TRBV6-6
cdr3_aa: CASSPNLAQPQHF
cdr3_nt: TGTGCCAGCAGTCCCAACTTAGCCCAGCCCCAGCATTTT

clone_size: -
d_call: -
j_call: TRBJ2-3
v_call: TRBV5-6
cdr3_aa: CASSLAGKTGHTDTQYF
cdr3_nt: TGTGCCAGCAGCTTGGCGGGTAAGACAGGACACACAGATACGCAGTATTTT

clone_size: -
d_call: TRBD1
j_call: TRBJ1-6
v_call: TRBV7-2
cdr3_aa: CASSAPGTGASPLHF
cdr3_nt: TGTGCCAGCAGCGCCCCCGGGACAGGGGCTTCACCCCTCCACTTT

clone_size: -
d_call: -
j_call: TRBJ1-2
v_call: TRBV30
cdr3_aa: CAWSVRPRGVGYTF
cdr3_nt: TGTGCCTGGAGTGTACGGCCCCGAGGCGTCGGCTACACCTTC

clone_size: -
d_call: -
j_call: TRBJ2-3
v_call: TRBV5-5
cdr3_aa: CASSLAGGGEGTQYF
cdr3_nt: TGTGCCAGCAGCTTGGCCGGTGGTGGCGAGGGTACGCAGTATTTT

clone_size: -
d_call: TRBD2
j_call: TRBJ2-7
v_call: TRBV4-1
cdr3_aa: CASSQDGLAGEQQYF
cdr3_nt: TGCGCCAGCAGCCAAGATGGGCTAGCGGGAGAACAACAGTACTTC

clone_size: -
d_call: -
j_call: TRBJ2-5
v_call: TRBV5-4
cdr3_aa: CASSWRSDQETQYF
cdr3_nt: TGTGCCAGCAGCTGGCGGTCCGACCAAGAGACCCAGTACTTC

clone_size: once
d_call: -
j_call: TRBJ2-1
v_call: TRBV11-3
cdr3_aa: CASSSVDEQFF
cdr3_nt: TGTGCCAGCAGCTCAGTCGATGAGCAGTTCTTC

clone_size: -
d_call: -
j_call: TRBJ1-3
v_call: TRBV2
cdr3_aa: CASSNGFGNTIYF
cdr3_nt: TGTGCCAGCAGTAACGGGTTTGGAAACACCATATATTTT

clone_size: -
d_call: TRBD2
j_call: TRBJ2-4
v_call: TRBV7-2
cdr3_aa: CASQAASGRVAKNIQYF
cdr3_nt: TGTGCCAGCCAAGCAGCTAGCGGGAGAGTAGCCAAAAACATTCAGTACTTC

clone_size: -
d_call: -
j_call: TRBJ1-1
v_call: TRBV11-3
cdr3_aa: CASSLEQGEAFF
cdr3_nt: TGTGCCAGCAGCTTAGAGCAGGGGGAAGCTTTCTTT

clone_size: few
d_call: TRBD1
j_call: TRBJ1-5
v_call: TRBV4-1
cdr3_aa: CASSQAGGGDQPQHF
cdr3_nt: TGCGCCAGCAGCCAAGCAGGGGGCGGTGATCAGCCCCAGCATTTT

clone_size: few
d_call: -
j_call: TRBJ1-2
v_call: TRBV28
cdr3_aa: CASSRGLGYTF
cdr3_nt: TGTGCCAGCAGTAGGGGGTTAGGCTACACCTTC

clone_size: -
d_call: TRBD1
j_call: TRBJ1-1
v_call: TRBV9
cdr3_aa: CASSYLTGGGNTEAFF
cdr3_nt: TGTGCCAGCAGCTACTTGACAGGGGGGGGGAACACTGAAGCTTTCTTT

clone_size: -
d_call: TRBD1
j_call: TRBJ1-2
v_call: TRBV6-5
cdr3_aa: CASREPGGSHGYTF
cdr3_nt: TGTGCCAGCAGGGAACCAGGGGGTTCGCACGGCTACACCTTC

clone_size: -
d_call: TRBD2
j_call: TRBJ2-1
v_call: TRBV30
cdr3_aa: CAWRLAGVSNEQFF
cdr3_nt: TGTGCCTGGAGGCTAGCGGGAGTAAGCAATGAGCAGTTCTTC

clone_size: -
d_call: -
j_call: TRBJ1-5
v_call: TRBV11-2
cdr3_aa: CASSQSGRGQPQHF
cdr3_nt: TGTGCCAGCAGCCAGTCGGGGAGGGGTCAGCCCCAGCATTTT

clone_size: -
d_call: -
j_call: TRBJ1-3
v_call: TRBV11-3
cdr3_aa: CASSLFSTNTIYF
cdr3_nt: TGTGCCAGCAGCTTATTCTCCACGAACACCATATATTTT

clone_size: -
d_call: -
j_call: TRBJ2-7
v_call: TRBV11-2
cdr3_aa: CASSLGWTSYEQYF
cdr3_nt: TGTGCCAGCAGCTTAGGGTGGACATCCTACGAGCAGTACTTC

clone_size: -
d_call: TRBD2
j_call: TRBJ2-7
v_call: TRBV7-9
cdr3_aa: CASSPGGRMSYEQYF
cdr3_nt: TGTGCCAGCAGCCCGGGGGGGAGAATGTCCTACGAGCAGTACTTC

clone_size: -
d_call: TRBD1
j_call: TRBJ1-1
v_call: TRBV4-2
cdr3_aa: CASSQGIFGTANTEAFF
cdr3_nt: TGTGCCAGCAGCCAAGGGATTTTTGGGACAGCGAACACTGAAGCTTTCTTT

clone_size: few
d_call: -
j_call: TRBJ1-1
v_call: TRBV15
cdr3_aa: CATSRRRRGVGEAFF
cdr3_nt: TGTGCCACCAGCAGACGAAGACGGGGAGTCGGTGAAGCTTTCTTT

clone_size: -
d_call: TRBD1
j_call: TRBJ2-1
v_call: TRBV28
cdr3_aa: CASSFRTGLNEQFF
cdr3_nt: TGTGCCAGCAGTTTCCGGACAGGCCTCAATGAGCAGTTCTTC

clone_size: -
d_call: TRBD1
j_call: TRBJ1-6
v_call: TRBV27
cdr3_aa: CASSFRGPNSPLHF
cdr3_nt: TGTGCCAGCAGTTTCAGGGGGCCTAATTCACCCCTCCACTTT

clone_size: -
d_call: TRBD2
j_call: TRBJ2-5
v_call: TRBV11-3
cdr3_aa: CASSLDSSGVEETQYF
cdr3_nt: TGTGCCAGCAGCTTAGATTCTAGCGGGGTCGAAGAGACCCAGTACTTC

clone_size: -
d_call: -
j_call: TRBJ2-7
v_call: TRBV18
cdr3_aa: CASSPGLAPYEQYF
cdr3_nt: TGTGCCAGCTCACCCGGATTAGCGCCCTACGAGCAGTACTTC

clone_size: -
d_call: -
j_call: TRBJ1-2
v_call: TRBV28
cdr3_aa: CASSFSDGYTF
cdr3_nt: TGTGCCAGCAGTTTCTCCGATGGCTACACCTTC

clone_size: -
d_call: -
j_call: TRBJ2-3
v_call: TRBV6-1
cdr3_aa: CASSEERTDTQYF
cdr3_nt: TGTGCCAGCAGTGAAGAGCGTACAGATACGCAGTATTTT

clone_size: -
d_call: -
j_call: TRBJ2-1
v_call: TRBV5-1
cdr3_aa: CASSRDLGRVEQFF
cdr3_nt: TGCGCCAGCAGCCGGGACCTAGGTAGGGTTGAGCAGTTCTTC

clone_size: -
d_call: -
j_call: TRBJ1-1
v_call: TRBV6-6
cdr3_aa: CASSYEGRGTEAFF
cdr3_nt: TGTGCCAGCAGTTACGAGGGAAGGGGGACTGAAGCTTTCTTT

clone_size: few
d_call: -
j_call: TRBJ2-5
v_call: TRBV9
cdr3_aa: CASSVTGIQETQYF
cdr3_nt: TGTGCCAGCAGCGTTACAGGGATCCAAGAGACCCAGTACTTC

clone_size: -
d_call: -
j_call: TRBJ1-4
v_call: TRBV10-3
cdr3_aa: CAISSDSNNEKLFF
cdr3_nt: TGTGCCATCAGCTCTGACAGTAATAATGAAAAACTGTTTTTT

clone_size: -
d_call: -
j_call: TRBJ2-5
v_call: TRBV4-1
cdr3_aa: CASSQGSGIETQYF
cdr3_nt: TGCGCCAGCAGCCAGGGTTCGGGGATAGAGACCCAGTACTTC

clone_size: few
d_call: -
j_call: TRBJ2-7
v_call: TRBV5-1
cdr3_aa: CASSLTSYEQYF
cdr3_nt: TGCGCCAGCAGCTTGACCAGCTACGAGCAGTACTTC

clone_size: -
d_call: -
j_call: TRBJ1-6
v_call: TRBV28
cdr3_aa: CASSSRGFNSPLHF
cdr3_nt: TGTGCCAGCAGTTCCAGGGGATTCAATTCACCCCTCCACTTT

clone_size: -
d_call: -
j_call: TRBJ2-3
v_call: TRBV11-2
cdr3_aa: CASSLNPSTDTQYF
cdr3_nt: TGTGCCAGCAGCTTAAACCCGAGCACAGATACGCAGTATTTT